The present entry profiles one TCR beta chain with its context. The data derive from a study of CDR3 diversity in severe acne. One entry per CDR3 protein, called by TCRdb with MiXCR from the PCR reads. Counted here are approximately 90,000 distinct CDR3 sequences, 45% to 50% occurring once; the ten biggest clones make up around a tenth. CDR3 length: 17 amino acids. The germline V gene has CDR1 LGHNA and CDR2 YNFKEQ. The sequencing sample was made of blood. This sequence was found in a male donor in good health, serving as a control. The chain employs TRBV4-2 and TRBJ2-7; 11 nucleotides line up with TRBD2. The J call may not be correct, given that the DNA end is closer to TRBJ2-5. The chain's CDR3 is CASRSGLAGGSQETQYF. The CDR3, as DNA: TGTGCCAGCAGGAGCGGTCTAGCGGGGGGTTCCCAAGAGACCCAGTACTTC.